These T cell receptor beta chains were read from a single sample in a study of blood T cell repertoires in COVID-19. TCRdb's table, derived via immunoSEQ multiplex PCR, lists solely in-frame clones and lacks some. The sample records under 250,000 clones, approximately 91% being singletons. Sequenced material: peripheral blood. The receptors shown here come from a man aged 55 to 70 who had recovered from COVID-19. The CDR3 runs from the conserved cysteine through the conserved F or W. Fields, in order: D gene, J gene, V gene, clone size, CDR3 protein, CDR3 DNA. The D gene is left open where the match is weak. The size entry is marked missing in some rows and otherwise reads once, few, many or a size class.

>NA|TRBJ1-1|TRBV19|NA
CASSNTGSPTAFF
TGTGCCAGTAGTAATACGGGATCCCCTACAGCTTTCTTT
>TRBD1|TRBJ2-1|TRBV5-6|NA
CASSSYDRAYNEQFF
TGTGCCAGCAGCTCCTATGACAGGGCATACAATGAGCAGTTCTTC
>NA|TRBJ1-5|TRBV5-1|NA
CASSLDQGGNQPQHF
TGCGCCAGCAGCTTGGATCAGGGTGGGAATCAGCCCCAGCATTTT
>NA|TRBJ2-1|TRBV5-1|NA
CASSGGGRNEQFF
TGCGCCAGCAGCGGAGGTGGTCGCAATGAGCAGTTCTTC
>NA|TRBJ2-2|TRBV30|few
CAWSADFTGELFF
TGTGCCTGGAGTGCCGACTTTACCGGGGAGCTGTTTTTT
>NA|TRBJ2-3|TRBV18|NA
CASSGETDTQYF
TGTGCCAGCTCAGGGGAGACAGATACGCAGTATTTT
>TRBD2|TRBJ2-7|TRBV19|NA
CASSWGTSGSYEQYF
TGTGCCAGTAGTTGGGGAACTAGCGGGAGCTACGAGCAGTACTTC
>NA|TRBJ1-6|TRBV6-5|NA
CASSYTSAGVNSPLHF
TGTGCCAGCAGTTACACGAGTGCAGGGGTTAATTCACCCCTCCACTTT
>NA|TRBJ1-2|TRBV6-5|NA
CASRGPNYGYTF
TGTGCCAGCAGGGGGCCTAACTATGGCTACACCTTC
>NA|TRBJ1-3|TRBV19|few
CASSLGEAGNTIYF
TGTGCCAGTAGTTTGGGAGAGGCTGGAAACACCATATATTTT
>NA|TRBJ1-6|TRBV3-1/TRBV3-2|NA
CASSQGAFTSSPLHF
TGTGCCAGCAGCCAAGGTGCCTTCACGAGTTCACCCCTCCACTTT
>NA|TRBJ2-4|TRBV4-3|NA
CASSQERRTAILAKNIQYF
TGCGCCAGCAGCCAAGAGAGGCGGACAGCAATACTAGCCAAAAACATTCAGTACTTC
>NA|TRBJ2-7|TRBV18|NA
CASSPPGLPLEQYF
TGTGCCAGCTCACCGCCGGGACTTCCCCTCGAGCAGTACTTC
>TRBD1|TRBJ1-2|TRBV6-5|NA
CASSPTGTAYGYTF
TGTGCCAGCAGTCCGACAGGGACCGCCTATGGCTACACCTTC
>NA|TRBJ2-5|TRBV7-2|NA
CASSPPGGTAQETQYF
TGTGCCAGCAGCCCCCCCGGAGGGACAGCTCAAGAGACCCAGTACTTC
>NA|TRBJ2-6|TRBV24-1|NA
CATSAFPGSKSGANVLTF
TGTGCCACCAGTGCGTTCCCCGGGTCCAAGAGTGGGGCCAACGTCCTGACTTTC
>NA|TRBJ2-7|TRBV18|once
CASSLEGHPGAYEQYF
TGTGCCAGCTCACTTGAGGGACACCCTGGCGCCTACGAGCAGTACTTC
>NA|TRBJ2-1|TRBV4-1|NA
CASSQVQIPYNEQFF
TGCGCCAGCAGTCAAGTACAGATCCCCTACAATGAGCAGTTCTTC
>TRBD1|TRBJ1-1|TRBV6-5|NA
CASRWDRANTEAFF
TGTGCCAGCAGATGGGACAGGGCGAACACTGAAGCTTTCTTT
>NA|TRBJ1-1|TRBV6-1|once
CASSEVGGSSEAFF
TGTGCCAGCAGTGAAGTCGGGGGGTCTTCTGAAGCTTTCTTT
>TRBD1|TRBJ1-5|TRBV7-2|NA
CASSPDRGGQPQHF
TGTGCCAGCAGCCCCGACAGGGGTGGGCAGCCCCAGCATTTT
>NA|TRBJ2-7|TRBV18|NA
CASSLGQTYEQYF
TGTGCCAGCTCACTAGGACAGACCTACGAGCAGTACTTC
>NA|TRBJ1-1|TRBV4-1|NA
CASTSLTGTLNTEAFF
TGCGCCAGCACCTCCCTCACGGGGACTTTGAACACTGAAGCTTTCTTT
>NA|TRBJ2-2|TRBV19|once
CASHPVGGNTGELFF
TGTGCCTCTCACCCAGTAGGGGGGAACACCGGGGAGCTGTTTTTT
>NA|TRBJ1-1|TRBV2|NA
CASRSDSPEAFF
TGTGCCAGCAGGTCGGACAGCCCTGAAGCTTTCTTT
>TRBD2|TRBJ2-5|TRBV4-2|NA
CASSQGTSGGRTPETQYF
TGTGCCAGCAGCCAAGGGACTAGCGGGGGGCGGACCCCAGAGACCCAGTACTTC
>NA|TRBJ1-2|TRBV27|NA
CASSPFRTAYYGYTF
TGTGCCAGCAGTCCATTCCGGACAGCTTACTATGGCTACACCTTC
>NA|TRBJ2-7|TRBV7-9|NA
CASSAAGTNEQYF
TGTGCCAGCAGCGCCGCAGGTACAAACGAGCAGTACTTC